This entry is about one TCR beta chain. The clone's antigen remains unknown. No much larger clone is present one base from it, and per-base qualities are unavailable. These data come from a study of beta chain features in type 1 diabetes (dated by TCRdb to 2016 to 2019). With respect to the entire study: Mean age, gender distribution, total cell number and subset yield did not differ between patients and healthy donors. A total of roughly 100 million sorted cells were examined across all samples, and the number of cells per subset was strongly correlated with RNA yield. Naive and central memory subsets were obtained from all 28 donors, but regulatory and stem cell-like memory subsets were isolated from only 8 patients and about 8 healthy donors. The study compared the TCRB repertoires of sorted circulating CD4+ T cell subsets in recently diagnosed type 1 diabetes patients with those in matched healthy donors.

The entire amount of isolated RNA was reverse transcribed using the High Capacity cDNA Reverse Transcription Kit, so the sequenced TCRB transcripts were expressed ones. Deep immunoSEQ sequencing was applied to naive, central memory and regulatory T cell samples, giving an average of about 3.57 million total reads per sample. After sorted cells were lysed in RLT buffer, RNA was extracted with DNase-treated RNeasy Micro or Mini kits, with the choice depending on cell number. Each cell subset was processed on its own to prevent cross-contamination, while patient and healthy donor samples were processed together. Using the immunoSEQ multiplex PCR, TCRB sequences were amplified from cDNA into 87-bp fragments spanning the CDR3 region. Sequencing of the amplicons was performed on the Illumina HiSeq platform. The authors' pipeline ran thus. Synthetic template baselines were used to correct PCR bias computationally, reads within Hamming distance 2 were collapsed, and singletons that could not be merged were discarded. Reads were aligned against IMGT to assign V, D and J genes, CDR3 length and insertions or deletions at six rearrangement sites. Within each subset, clonotype counts were normalized to the number of sorted cells before true diversity and Gini coefficients were calculated with the tcR R package. The overlap coefficient, calculated on TCRB nucleotide sequences, was used to measure repertoire sharing. As a proxy for the pre-selection repertoire, out-of-frame TCRB sequences from naive cells were analyzed. Sourced from immuneACCESS, this table was stored by TCRdb with only in-frame sequences that have V and J called. A share of the clones is absent; for the studies checked, an unresolved V gene accounts for under half, and the remainder has no known explanation. V and J calls and clone size are those listed in that table; D and trimming were worked out from the DNA. Recorded for this sample are hundreds of thousands of clones; 11% to 15% of them occurred a single time. 0.035% to 0.045% of the sample is in the top ten clones.

A single peripheral blood draw of around 0.11 L on average was collected from each donor into heparinised tubes. Using a panel that included CD45RO, CCR7, CD25, CD127, CD95 and CD27, naive, central memory, regulatory and stem cell-like memory CD4+ T cells were sorted on a BD FACSAria II. Purity was above 95% for every sorted population. PBMCs were isolated right away by Lymphoprep density gradient centrifugation and were stained directly, without culture. Samples were stained and sorted in pairs, with one healthy donor and one patient per experiment, so that batch effects were minimized. Overall study outcomes, separate from this receptor: Because cDNA was sequenced instead of genomic DNA, highly expressing activated cells could be over-represented, though the groups showed no difference in activation or CD3 levels. Naive, central memory and regulatory TCRB repertoires appeared to be more similar among patients than among healthy donors. Because small numbers of individuals were included in the HLA sub-analyses, any influence of HLA type on TCRB rearrangement was left unresolved. At VDJ recombination sites, patients with type 1 diabetes made fewer insertions and deleted more nucleotides, a pattern implying thymic rearrangement abnormalities. In all four CD4+ subsets, TCRB CDR3 length was moderately but significantly shorter in type 1 diabetes patients. Shorter templates might be favored by PCR, yet because patient and control samples were amplified and corrected together, any such skew would affect both groups equally.

The CDR3 holds 14 amino acids from the cysteine to the phenylalanine. The entry retains the CDR3 DNA only, 42 bases that are in frame from base 1. Looking up the germline V gene (reference sequence) yields CDR1 GTSNPN and CDR2 SVGIG. The trim is 2 bases for V and 6 bases for J, with a gap of 13 bases between the germline ends. This chain is built from TRBV30 and TRBJ2-2; TRBD2 is perhaps the D gene, given 5 matching bases. The sequenced material came from naive CD4+ T cells from blood. The cell subset or site label, as the study defines it: true naive CD4+ T cells. The receptor comes from a man between 18 and 29 years old with type 1 diabetes. CDR3 sequence: CAWSQSARAGELFF. Here is the DNA: TGTGCCTGGAGTCAATCGGCGAGGGCCGGGGAGCTGTTTTTT.